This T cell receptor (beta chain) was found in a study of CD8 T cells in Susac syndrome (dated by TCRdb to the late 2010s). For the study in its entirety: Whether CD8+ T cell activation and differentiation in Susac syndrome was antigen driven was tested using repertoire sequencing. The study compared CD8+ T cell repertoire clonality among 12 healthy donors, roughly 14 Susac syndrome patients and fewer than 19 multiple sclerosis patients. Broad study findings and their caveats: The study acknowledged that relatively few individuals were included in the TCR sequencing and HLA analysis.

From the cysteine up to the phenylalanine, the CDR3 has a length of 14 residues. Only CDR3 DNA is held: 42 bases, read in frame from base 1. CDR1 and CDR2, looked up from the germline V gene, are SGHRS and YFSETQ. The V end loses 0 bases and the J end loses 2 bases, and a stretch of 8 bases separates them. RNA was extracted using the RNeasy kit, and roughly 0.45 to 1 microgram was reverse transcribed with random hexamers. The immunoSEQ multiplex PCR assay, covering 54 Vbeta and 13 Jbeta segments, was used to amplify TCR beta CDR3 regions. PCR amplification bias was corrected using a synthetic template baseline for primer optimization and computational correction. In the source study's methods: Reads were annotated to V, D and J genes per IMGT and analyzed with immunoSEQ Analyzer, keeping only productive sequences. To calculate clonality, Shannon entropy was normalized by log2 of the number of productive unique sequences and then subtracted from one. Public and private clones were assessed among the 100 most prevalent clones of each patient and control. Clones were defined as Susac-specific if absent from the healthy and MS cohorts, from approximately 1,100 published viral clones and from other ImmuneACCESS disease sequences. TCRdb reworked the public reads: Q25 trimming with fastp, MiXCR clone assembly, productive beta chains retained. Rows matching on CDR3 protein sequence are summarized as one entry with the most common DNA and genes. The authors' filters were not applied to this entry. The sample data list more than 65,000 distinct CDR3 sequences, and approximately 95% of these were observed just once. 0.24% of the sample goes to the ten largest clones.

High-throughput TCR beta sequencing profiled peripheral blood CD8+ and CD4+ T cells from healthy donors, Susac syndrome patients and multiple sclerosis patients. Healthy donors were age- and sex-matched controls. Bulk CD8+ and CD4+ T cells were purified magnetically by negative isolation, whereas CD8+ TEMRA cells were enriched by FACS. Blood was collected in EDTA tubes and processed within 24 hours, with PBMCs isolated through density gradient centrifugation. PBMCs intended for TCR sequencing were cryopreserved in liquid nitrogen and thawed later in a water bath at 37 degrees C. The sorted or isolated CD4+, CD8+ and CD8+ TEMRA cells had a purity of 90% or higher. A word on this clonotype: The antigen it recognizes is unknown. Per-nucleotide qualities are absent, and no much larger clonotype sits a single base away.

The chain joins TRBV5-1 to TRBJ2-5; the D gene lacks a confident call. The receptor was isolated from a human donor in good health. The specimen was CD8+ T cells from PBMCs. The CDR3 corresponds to CASSLDYPQETQYF. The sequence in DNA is TGCGCCAGCAGCTTGGACTACCCTCAAGAGACCCAGTACTTC.